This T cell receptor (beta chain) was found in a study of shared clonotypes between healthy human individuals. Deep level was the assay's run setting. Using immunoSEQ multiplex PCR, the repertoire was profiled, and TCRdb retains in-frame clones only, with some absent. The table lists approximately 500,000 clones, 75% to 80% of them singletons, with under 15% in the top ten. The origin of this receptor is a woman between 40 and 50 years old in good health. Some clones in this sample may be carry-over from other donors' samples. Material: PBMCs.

Here the CDR3 reads CASRPSRASKADEQFF. CDR3 bases: TGTGCCAGCAGACCCAGTCGGGCTAGTAAGGCAGATGAGCAGTTCTTC. The chain couples TRBV7-9 to TRBJ2-1; no definite D call. The CDR3 is made up of 16 amino acids. V was pared by 6 bases and J by 8 bases, with 23 bases between. Germline CDR1 SEHNR, CDR2 FQNEAQ (reference sequence). Complete variable domain (other parts from reference TRBV7-9 and TRBJ2-1): DTGVSQNPRHKITKRGQNVTFRCDPISEHNRLYWYRQTLGQGPEFLTYFQNEAQLEKSRLLSDRFSAERPKGSFSTLEIQRTEQGDSAMYLCASRPSRASKADEQFFGPGTRLTVL.